This entry lists 24 T cell receptor beta chains sequenced from one sample in a study of a mutant IDH1 vaccine in newly diagnosed glioma (dated by TCRdb to the early 2020s). Their antigens are not known. The intended sense of this specimen's time point label: week 47, end of study. Each vaccine dose was 300 ug of a 20-mer mutant IDH1 peptide in Montanide, given subcutaneously with topical imiquimod. Library prep was done by the immunoSEQ multiplex PCR assay. TCRdb stores this immuneACCESS table with in-frame sequences only. Part of the clones is absent; in the studies checked, under half of the shortfall reflects unresolved V genes, and no reason is known for the rest. Here the sample has some 56,000 clones; over 70% occur a single time. Around 5% of the sample is held by the ten biggest clonotypes. The starting material was PBMCs, obtained from a glioma patient whose treatment included an IDH1 peptide vaccine. The receptors were sampled from a man between 45 and 60 years old with glioma.

The count of this clone is one. The gene calls are TRBV5-6 and TRBJ2-7; a possible D gene is TRBD2 (6 bases). Germline V gene data show CDR1 as SGHDT and CDR2 as YYEEEE. Trimming took off 2 bases at V and 6 bases at J, with 15 bases between the two ends. The CDR3 runs 14 residues. The chain's CDR3 is CASSFPRRASEQYF. CDR3 DNA: TGTGCCAGCAGCTTCCCGAGGAGGGCTAGCGAGCAGTACTTC.

This clone came up a few times. This chain uses TRBV4-3 with TRBJ2-1; D ambiguous. This CDR3 has 13 residues. Germline-derived CDR1 and CDR2 are LGHNA and YSLEER. V lost 0 bases to trimming and J lost 10 bases, with 10 bases between them. CDR3 nucleotides: TGCGCCAGCAGCCAAGATGTTTATCGGGAGCAGTTCTTC. It codes for CASSQDVYREQFF.

The V and J genes are TRBV4-1 and TRBJ2-7; tentative D call: TRBD2 (5 bases). CDR3 size: 15 residues. V lost 0 bases and J lost 3, with 12 bases in between. Per the germline V gene, CDR1 is MGHRA and CDR2 is YSYEKL. The CDR3 DNA follows: TGCGCCAGCAGCCAAGACCCCGGGAACCTCTACGAGCAGTACTTC. Translating gives CASSQDPGNLYEQYF.

The CDR3 here is CASQHPGEEKLFF. For the CDR3, the DNA is TGTGCCAGCCAACACCCCGGGGAAGAAAAACTGTTTTTT. The V call is TRBV6-5, the J call TRBJ1-4, with D uncertain. The CDR3 extends over 13 amino acids. Trimming took off 8 bases at V and 8 bases at J, with 15 bases between the two ends. CDR1 is MNHEY and CDR2 is SVGAGI in the germline V gene.

The chain is built from TRBV6-5 and TRBJ1-2, with 8 nucleotides matching TRBD1. V lost 6 bases and J lost 7; bases outside the gene matches: 7. CDR1 and CDR2 (germline): MNHEY, SVGAGI. The CDR3 totals 13 residues. The CDR3 sequence: CASRRTGIGGYTF. CDR3 DNA: TGTGCCAGCAGGAGGACAGGGATTGGTGGCTACACCTTC.

J is TRBJ2-7 and V is TRBV6-1, with a possible D match to TRBD1 (6 bases). This CDR3 region has 15 residues. CDR1 is MNHNS and CDR2 is SASEGT in the germline V gene. V was cut by 3 bases and J by 3 bases, with 15 bases left in between. The CDR3 DNA reads as TGTGCCAGCAGTGACTTGGGGGCATCCTTCTACGAGCAGTACTTC. Its translation is CASSDLGASFYEQYF.

In its sample, this clone ranks as medium-sized. This sequence joins TRBV5-4 and TRBJ2-7; the D is unclear. The CDR3 is made up of 11 amino acids. Germline loops: CDR1 SGHNT, CDR2 YYREEE (reference sequence). Trimming pared 0 bases from V and 5 bases from J, leaving 3 bases between. The chain's CDR3 is CASSLEDEQYF. CDR3 DNA sequence: TGTGCCAGCAGCTTGGAGGACGAGCAGTACTTC.

The chain recombines TRBV9 with TRBJ1-5, with a weak D call TRBD1 (6 bases). CDR1 and CDR2 (germline): SGDLS, YYNGEE. Trimming stripped 3 bases from V and 7 bases from J, with 17 bases between. The CDR3 runs to 15 residues. The CDR3 DNA follows: TGTGCCAGCAGCGCCGACCCACAGGGCGAGCAGCCCCAGCATTTT. It encodes CASSADPQGEQPQHF.

The chain couples TRBV7-2 to TRBJ2-7; no firm D call. Trimming took 5 bases from V and 0 from J, leaving 5 bases between them. The CDR3 has 12 amino acids. The germline V gene encodes CDR1 SGHTA and CDR2 FQGNSA. The CDR3 loop reads CASSPLSYEQYF. For the CDR3, the DNA is TGTGCCAGCAGCCCCCTCTCCTACGAGCAGTACTTC.

V is TRBV7-9 and J is TRBJ1-5; D is ambiguous. Germline V gene data show CDR1 as SEHNR and CDR2 as FQNEAQ (reference sequence). V dropped 5 bases and J dropped 1 base, with 9 bases sitting between them. The CDR3 is made up of 14 amino acids. This chain's CDR3 is CASSASDSNQPQHF. DNA of the CDR3: TGTGCCAGCAGCGCATCGGACAGCAATCAGCCCCAGCATTTT.

The gene calls are TRBV5-4 and TRBJ2-7, with D unresolved. This CDR3 region has 14 residues. Looked up from germline, CDR1 is SGHNT and CDR2 is YYREEE (reference sequence). V was pared by 2 bases and J by 2 bases, with 11 bases between. The CDR3 bases are TGTGCCAGCAGCTTATTTATCGACCCCTACGAGCAGTACTTC. Translated, it gives CASSLFIDPYEQYF.

CDR3: CASSEEGGLAGETQYF. CDR3 bases: TGTGCCAGCAGTGAGGAGGGGGGACTAGCGGGGGAGACCCAGTACTTC. This chain joins TRBV2 and TRBJ2-5; 13 positions agree with TRBD2. Germline V CDR1 and CDR2: SNHLY, FYNNEI. CDR3 length: 16 amino acids. With 3 bases clipped from V and 5 bases from J, the junction kept 6 bases outside the gene matches.

The gene calls are TRBV5-1 and TRBJ2-3, with unresolved D. The CDR3 totals 14 residues. With 0 bases removed from V and 0 bases from J, the gap between germline ends came to 5 bases. CDR1 and CDR2 from the germline V gene are SGHRS and YFSETQ. CDR3 DNA sequence: TGCGCCAGCAGCTTGGATACGAGCACAGATACGCAGTATTTT. Its translation: CASSLDTSTDTQYF.

The chain links TRBV27 to TRBJ2-2; no firm D call. The CDR3 is 14 residues long. The V and J ends lost 0 bases and 0 bases respectively, with 2 bases between them. Germline CDR1 is MNHEY and CDR2 is SMNVEV (reference sequence). The CDR3 bases are TGTGCCAGCAGTTTATCCTCGAACACCGGGGAGCTGTTTTTT. It translates to CASSLSSNTGELFF.

V is TRBV4-3 and J is TRBJ1-2; 8 bases map to TRBD1. This CDR3 spans 16 amino acids. Unmatched junction bases numbered 7, after V lost 4 bases and J lost 0 bases. Germline lookup yields CDR1 LGHNA and CDR2 YSLEER. The CDR3 nucleotides read TGCGCCAGCAGCCGGTTGACAGGGGAAGCTAACTATGGCTACACCTTC. Translated, it gives CASSRLTGEANYGYTF.

The chain links TRBV7-6 to TRBJ2-7; either TRBD1 or TRBD2 may fit D (6 bases each). This CDR3 is 17 amino acids long. The germline gives CDR1 SGHVS, CDR2 FNYEAQ. Trimming removed 5 bases from V and 1 base from J, with 21 bases in between. As DNA, the CDR3 is TGTGCCAGCAGCCCATTTGGGGGCGGGACACTATCCTACGAGCAGTACTTC. Translated, it gives CASSPFGGGTLSYEQYF.

The chain combines TRBV4-1 with TRBJ2-2; 13 bases are a match to TRBD2. CDR3 length equals 16 residues. V lost 3 bases and J lost 7; bases outside the gene matches: 5. Germline CDR1 and CDR2: MGHRA and YSYEKL. CDR3 protein: CASSQAGTSGIGELFF. The CDR3 nucleotides are TGCGCCAGCAGCCAGGCCGGGACTAGCGGGATCGGGGAGCTGTTTTTT.

This chain connects TRBV23-1 to TRBJ1-5, with 7 bases aligning to TRBD1. TRBV23-1 is known as an ORF, though its function is uncertain. This CDR3 contains 16 residues. Trimming removed 10 bases from V and 7 bases from J; junction bases left unmatched: 19. The CDR3 reads CATHDRVLGRVQPQHF. DNA of the CDR3: TGCGCCACCCACGACAGGGTCCTCGGGAGAGTACAGCCCCAGCATTTT.

The V and J genes are TRBV10-3 and TRBJ2-5; the D gene is possibly TRBD2 (6 bases). The CDR3 sequence is 15 residues long. Per germline, CDR1 ENHRY and CDR2 SYGVKD. V gave up 2 bases and J gave up 5 bases, with 15 bases separating them. The CDR3 is CAISEHGGGDETQYF. DNA of the CDR3: TGTGCCATCAGTGAGCACGGCGGAGGGGATGAGACCCAGTACTTC.

The V call is TRBV19, the J call TRBJ1-3; 8 nucleotides line up with TRBD1. The CDR3 is 13 residues long. CDR1 and CDR2 (germline): LNHDA, SQIVND (reference sequence). Trimming at V came to 9 bases and at J to 3 bases, leaving 4 bases not matched to a gene. The CDR3: CASGQGYGNTIYF. The DNA for the CDR3 is TGTGCCAGCGGACAGGGTTATGGAAACACCATATATTTT.

This chain joins TRBV4-1 and TRBJ1-5; D gene unclear. This CDR3 region has 14 residues. CDR1 MGHRA and CDR2 YSYEKL come from the germline V gene. Trimming stripped 0 bases from V and 6 bases from J, with 9 bases between. This chain's CDR3 is CASSQDGGVQPQHF. CDR3 in DNA: TGCGCCAGCAGCCAAGACGGCGGGGTTCAGCCCCAGCATTTT.

The chain couples TRBV27 to TRBJ1-2, with 8 bases fitting TRBD1. The germline CDR1 and CDR2 sequences are MNHEY and SMNVEV (reference sequence). After removal of 5 bases from V and 8 bases from J, the junction contained 10 bases not matched to a gene. This CDR3 has 14 residues. For the CDR3, the DNA is TGTGCCAGCAGTCTCCTACAGGGGGGTAAAGGCTACACCTTC. Protein product: CASSLLQGGKGYTF.

The chain links TRBV5-4 to TRBJ2-2; possibly TRBD2 for D (5 bases). The V end lost 10 bases, the J end lost 5 bases, and 15 bases lay between the germline ends. The CDR3 is 13 amino acids. Germline CDR1 and CDR2: SGHNT and YYREEE (reference sequence). The CDR3 DNA reads as TGTGCCGCACATAACAGAGGGACCGGGGAGCTGTTTTTT. Its protein product is CAAHNRGTGELFF.

The gene calls are TRBV7-8 and TRBJ2-6, with no clear D. Deletions cut 3 bases from V and 0 bases from J, with 9 bases between. Per germline, CDR1 SGHVS and CDR2 FQNEAQ. This CDR3 comprises 16 residues. Written as DNA, the CDR3 is TGTGCCAGCAGCTTTTCGTGGGGCTCTGGGGCCAACGTCCTGACTTTC. Its protein is CASSFSWGSGANVLTF.